This T cell receptor (beta chain) was recovered during a study of CD8+ T cells in alopecia areata. Isolated RNA was reverse transcribed into cDNA used as the sequencing template. Assay: immunoSEQ multiplex PCR; the TCRdb copy retains only in-frame clones and omits some. Of some 150,000 clones in the sample, roughly 60% were seen once. Stated treatment: oral pan-JAK inhibitor, 5-10 mg twice daily. This CDR3 has 15 amino acids. V lost 2 bases, J lost 5 bases, and 15 bases lay in between. Germline lookup yields CDR1 MNHEY and CDR2 SMNVEV (reference sequence). Broader study findings: Scalp clonality and expanded CD8+ clones among the top 100 showed significant decreases with tofacitinib.

Concerning this clone: Its antigen is undetermined.

Sequencing was performed on CD4+ T cells sorted from blood, taken at approximately week 60, from a patient treated with tofacitinib. The chain couples TRBV27 to TRBJ1-2; D remains unclear. The receptor was isolated from a human donor with alopecia areata. The CDR3 loop reads CASSLRGFGSYGYTF. For the CDR3, the DNA is TGTGCCAGCAGTTTACGGGGATTCGGATCGTATGGCTACACCTTC.